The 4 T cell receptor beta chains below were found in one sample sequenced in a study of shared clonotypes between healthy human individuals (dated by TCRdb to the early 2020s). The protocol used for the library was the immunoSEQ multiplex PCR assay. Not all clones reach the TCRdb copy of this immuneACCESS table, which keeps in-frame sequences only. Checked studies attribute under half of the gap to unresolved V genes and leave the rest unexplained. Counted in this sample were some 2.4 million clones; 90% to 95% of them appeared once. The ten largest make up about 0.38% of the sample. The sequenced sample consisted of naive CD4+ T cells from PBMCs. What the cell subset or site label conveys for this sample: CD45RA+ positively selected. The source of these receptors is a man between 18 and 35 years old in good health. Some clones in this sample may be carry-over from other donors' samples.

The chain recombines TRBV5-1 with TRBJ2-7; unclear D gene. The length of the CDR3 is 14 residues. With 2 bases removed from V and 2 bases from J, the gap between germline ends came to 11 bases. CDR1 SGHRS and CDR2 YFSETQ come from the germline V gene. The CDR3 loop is CASSLERPTYEQYF. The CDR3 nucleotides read TGCGCCAGCAGCTTAGAACGGCCCACCTACGAGCAGTACTTC.

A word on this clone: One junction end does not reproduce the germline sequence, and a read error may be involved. In nucleotides, the CDR3 is TGTGCCAGCAGGGAAGTCGGTCCCTACCAGCCCCAGCATTTT. It codes for CASREVGPYQPQHF. This chain links TRBV6-1 with TRBJ1-5; the D is unclear. The length of the CDR3 is 14 residues. In germline, CDR1 is MNHNS, CDR2 SASEGT.

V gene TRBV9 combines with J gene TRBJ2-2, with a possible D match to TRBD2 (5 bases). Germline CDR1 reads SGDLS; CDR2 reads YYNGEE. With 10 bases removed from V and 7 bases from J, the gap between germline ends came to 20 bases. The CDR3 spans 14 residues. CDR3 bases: TGTGCCGGCTCTCGGACTCCGATGAACGGGGAGCTGTTTTTT. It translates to CAGSRTPMNGELFF.

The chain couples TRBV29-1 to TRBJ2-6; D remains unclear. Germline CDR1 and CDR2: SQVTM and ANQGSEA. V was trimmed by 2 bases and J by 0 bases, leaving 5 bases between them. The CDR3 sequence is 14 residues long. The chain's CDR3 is CSVERDSGANVLTF. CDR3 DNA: TGCAGCGTTGAAAGGGACTCTGGGGCCAACGTCCTGACTTTC.